The clone carrying this T cell receptor beta chain occurred a few times. The antigen is not known. Germline assignment: CDR1 MNHNY and CDR2 SVGAGI (reference sequence). The CDR3 is 14 amino acids. Losses at the gene ends were 5 bases for V and 8 bases for J; bases not matched to a gene: 9. This sample was included in a study of T cells after yellow fever vaccination. Study-wide results and caveats: Compared with primary, the secondary response was weaker and peaked at day 5, not 15.

TCRdb processed the 5' RACE reads anew with MiXCR; each CDR3 protein has one entry. The sample contains hundreds of thousands of distinct CDR3 sequences, roughly 4.8% of which appear only once. The sequence derives from a man aged 18-30 years who received the YFV17D yellow fever vaccine. The source material was CD4+ T cells sorted from PBMCs, sampled on the day of the yellow fever booster vaccination. The J gene is TRBJ2-1, the V gene TRBV6-6, with 7 bases fitting TRBD2. The CDR3 DNA is TGTGCCAGCAGTCCCCCAGCGGGGAGTTATGAGCAGTTCTTC. Translating gives CASSPPAGSYEQFF.